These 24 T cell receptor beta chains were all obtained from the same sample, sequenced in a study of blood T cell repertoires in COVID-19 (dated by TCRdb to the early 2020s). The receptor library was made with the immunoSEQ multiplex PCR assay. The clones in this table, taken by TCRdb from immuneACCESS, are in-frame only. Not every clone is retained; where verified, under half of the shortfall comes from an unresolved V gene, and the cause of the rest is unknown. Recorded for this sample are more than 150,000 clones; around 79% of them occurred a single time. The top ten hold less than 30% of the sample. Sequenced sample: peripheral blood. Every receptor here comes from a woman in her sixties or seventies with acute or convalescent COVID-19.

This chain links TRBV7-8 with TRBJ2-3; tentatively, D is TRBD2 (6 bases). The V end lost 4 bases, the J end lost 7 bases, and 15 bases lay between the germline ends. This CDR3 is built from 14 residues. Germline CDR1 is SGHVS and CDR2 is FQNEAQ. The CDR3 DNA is TGTGCCAGCAGCTCACTAGCTACAGGACATACGCAGTATTTT. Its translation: CASSSLATGHTQYF.

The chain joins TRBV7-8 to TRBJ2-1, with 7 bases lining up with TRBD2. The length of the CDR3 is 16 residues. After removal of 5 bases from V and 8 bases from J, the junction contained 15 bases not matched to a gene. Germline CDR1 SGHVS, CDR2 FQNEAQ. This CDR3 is CASSRALIAGSDEQFF. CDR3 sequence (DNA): TGTGCCAGCAGCCGGGCCCTTATAGCGGGTAGTGATGAGCAGTTCTTC.

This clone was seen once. CDR3 sequence reads: CASSLGRGRANYGYTF. The CDR3 DNA is TGTGCCAGCAGCTTAGGCCGCGGCAGGGCGAACTATGGCTACACCTTC. The chain uses TRBV13 and TRBJ1-2; tentative D call: TRBD1 (5 bases). The CDR3 extends over 16 amino acids. V gave up 0 bases and J gave up 2 bases, with 13 bases separating them. The V gene's germline CDR1 is PRHDT and CDR2 FYEKMQ (reference sequence).

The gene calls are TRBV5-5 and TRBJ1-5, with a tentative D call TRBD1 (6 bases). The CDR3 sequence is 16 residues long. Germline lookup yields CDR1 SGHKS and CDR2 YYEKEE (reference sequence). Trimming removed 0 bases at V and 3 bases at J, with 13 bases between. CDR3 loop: CASSLGTVGPNQPQHF. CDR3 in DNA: TGTGCCAGCAGCTTGGGGACAGTGGGGCCCAATCAGCCCCAGCATTTT.

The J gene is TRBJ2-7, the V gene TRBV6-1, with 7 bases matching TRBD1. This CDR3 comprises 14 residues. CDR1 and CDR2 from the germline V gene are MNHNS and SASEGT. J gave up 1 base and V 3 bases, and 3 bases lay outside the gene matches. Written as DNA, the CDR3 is TGTGCCAGCAGTGAGCGACAGGGATCCTACGAGCAGTACTTC. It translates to CASSERQGSYEQYF.

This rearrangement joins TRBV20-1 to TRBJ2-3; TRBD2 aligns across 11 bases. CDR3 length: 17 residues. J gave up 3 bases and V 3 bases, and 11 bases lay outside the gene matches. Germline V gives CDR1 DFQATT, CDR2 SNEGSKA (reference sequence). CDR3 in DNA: TGCAGTGCTAGTGATCCACTAGCGGGAGCATTTACAGATACGCAGTATTTT. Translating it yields CSASDPLAGAFTDTQYF.

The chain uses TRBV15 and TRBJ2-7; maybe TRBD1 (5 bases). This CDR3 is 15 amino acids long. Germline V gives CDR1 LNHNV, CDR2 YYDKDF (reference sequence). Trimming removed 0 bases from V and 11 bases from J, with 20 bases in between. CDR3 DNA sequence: TGTGCCACCAGCAGAGATTTGAACGGTAGGCAGGGCGAGTACTTC. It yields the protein CATSRDLNGRQGEYF.

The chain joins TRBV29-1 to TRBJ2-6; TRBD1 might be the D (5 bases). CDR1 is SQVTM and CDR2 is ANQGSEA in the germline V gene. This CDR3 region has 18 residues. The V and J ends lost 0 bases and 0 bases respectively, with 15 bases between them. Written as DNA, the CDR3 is TGCAGCGTTGAAGAGGCCACAGGAATCCGCTCTGGGGCCAACGTCCTGACTTTC. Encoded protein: CSVEEATGIRSGANVLTF.

CDR3 sequence: CASSPRRQETQYF. CDR3 coding DNA: TGTGCCAGCAGTCCTCGGAGGCAGGAGACCCAGTACTTC. The V call is TRBV12-3 or TRBV12-4, the J call TRBJ2-5, with D perhaps matching TRBD2 (5 bases). The V end lost 5 bases, the J end lost 5 bases, and 12 bases lay between the germline ends. The CDR3 extends over 13 amino acids.

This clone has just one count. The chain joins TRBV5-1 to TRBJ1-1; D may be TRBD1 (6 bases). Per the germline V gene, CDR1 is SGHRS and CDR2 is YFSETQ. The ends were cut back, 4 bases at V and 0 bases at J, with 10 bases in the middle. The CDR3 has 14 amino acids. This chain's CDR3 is CASSKDSMNTEAFF. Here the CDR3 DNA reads TGCGCCAGCAGCAAGGACAGTATGAACACTGAAGCTTTCTTT.

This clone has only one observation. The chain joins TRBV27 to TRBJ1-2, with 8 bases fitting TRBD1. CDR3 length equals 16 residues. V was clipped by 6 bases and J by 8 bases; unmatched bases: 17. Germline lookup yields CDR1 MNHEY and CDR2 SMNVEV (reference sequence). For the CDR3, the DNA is TGTGCCAGCAGCAGATTTGGGGACAGGCTCTCTGGAGGCTACACCTTC. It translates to CASSRFGDRLSGGYTF.

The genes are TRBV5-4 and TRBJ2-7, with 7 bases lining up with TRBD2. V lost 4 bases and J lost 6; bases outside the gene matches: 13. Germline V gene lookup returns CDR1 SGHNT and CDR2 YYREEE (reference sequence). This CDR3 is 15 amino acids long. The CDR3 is CASSAGVNGGLEQYF. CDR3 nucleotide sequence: TGTGCCAGCAGCGCGGGAGTTAACGGGGGACTCGAGCAGTACTTC.

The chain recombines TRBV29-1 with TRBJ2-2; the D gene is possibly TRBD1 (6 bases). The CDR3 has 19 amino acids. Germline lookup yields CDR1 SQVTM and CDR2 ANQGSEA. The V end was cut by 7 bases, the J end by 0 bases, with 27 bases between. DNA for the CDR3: TGCAGCGCGACGGGTTCCCTGGGACAAATCCATGCGAACACCGGGGAGCTGTTTTTT. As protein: CSATGSLGQIHANTGELFF.

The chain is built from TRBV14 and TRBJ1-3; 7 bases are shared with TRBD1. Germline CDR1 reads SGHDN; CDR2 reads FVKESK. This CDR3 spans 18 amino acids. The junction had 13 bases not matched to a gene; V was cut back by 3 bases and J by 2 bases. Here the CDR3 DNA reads TGTGCCAGCAGCCACCTGGACAGGAATAAGACTACTGGAAACACCATATATTTT. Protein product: CASSHLDRNKTTGNTIYF. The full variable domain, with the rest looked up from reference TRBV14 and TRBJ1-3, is EAGVTQFPSHSVIEKGQTVTLRCDPISGHDNLYWYRRVMGKEIKFLLHFVKESKQDESGMPNNRFLAERTGGTYSTLKVQPAELEDSGVYFCASSHLDRNKTTGNTIYFGEGSWLTVV.

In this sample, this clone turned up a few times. For the CDR3, the DNA is TGCGCCAGCAGCTTCGCCCGAGGGGCGGGGAAGTACAATGAGCAGTTCTTC. It translates to CASSFARGAGKYNEQFF. The gene calls are TRBV5-1 and TRBJ2-1; weak D call: TRBD2 (6 bases). Germline V CDR1 and CDR2: SGHRS, YFSETQ. V dropped 2 bases and J dropped 4 bases, with 19 bases sitting between them. There are 17 residues in the CDR3.

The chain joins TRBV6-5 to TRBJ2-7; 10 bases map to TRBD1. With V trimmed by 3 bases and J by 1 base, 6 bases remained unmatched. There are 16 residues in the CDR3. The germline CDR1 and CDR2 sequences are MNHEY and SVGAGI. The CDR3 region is CASSYSRQGASYEQYF. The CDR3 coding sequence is TGTGCCAGCAGTTATTCAAGACAGGGGGCATCCTACGAGCAGTACTTC.

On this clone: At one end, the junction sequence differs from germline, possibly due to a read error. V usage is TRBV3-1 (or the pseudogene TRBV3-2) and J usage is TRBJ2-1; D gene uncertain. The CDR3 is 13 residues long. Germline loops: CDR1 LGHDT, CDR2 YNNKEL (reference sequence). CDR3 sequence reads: CASSKESHNEQFF. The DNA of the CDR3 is TGTGCCAGCAGCAAAGAATCTCACAATGAGCAGTTCTTC.

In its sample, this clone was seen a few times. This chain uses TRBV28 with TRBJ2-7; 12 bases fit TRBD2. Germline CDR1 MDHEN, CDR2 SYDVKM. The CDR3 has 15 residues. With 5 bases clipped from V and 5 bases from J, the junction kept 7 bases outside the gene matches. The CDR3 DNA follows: TGTGCCAGCAGTCCGAGGACTAGCGGGATCCACGAGCAGTACTTC. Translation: CASSPRTSGIHEQYF.

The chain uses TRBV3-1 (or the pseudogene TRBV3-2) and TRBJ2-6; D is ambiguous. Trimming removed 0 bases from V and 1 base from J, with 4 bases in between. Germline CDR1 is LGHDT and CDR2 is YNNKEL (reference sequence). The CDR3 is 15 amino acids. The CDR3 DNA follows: TGTGCCAGCAGCCAAGACAGATCTGGGGCCAACGTCCTGACTTTC. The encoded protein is CASSQDRSGANVLTF.

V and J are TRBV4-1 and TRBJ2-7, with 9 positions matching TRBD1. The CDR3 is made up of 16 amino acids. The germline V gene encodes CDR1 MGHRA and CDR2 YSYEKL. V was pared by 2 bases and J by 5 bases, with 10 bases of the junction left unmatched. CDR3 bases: TGCGCCAGCAGCCAACCGGGACAGGGCAGGCTCAACGAGCAGTACTTC. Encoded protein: CASSQPGQGRLNEQYF.

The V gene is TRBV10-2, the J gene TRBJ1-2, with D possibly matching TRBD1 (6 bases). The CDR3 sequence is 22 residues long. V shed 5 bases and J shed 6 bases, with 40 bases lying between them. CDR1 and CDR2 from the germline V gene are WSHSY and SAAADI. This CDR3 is CASSPPTHAQVGTRIRVDGYTF. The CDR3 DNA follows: TGCGCCAGCAGTCCACCCACCCACGCGCAGGTAGGGACAAGGATACGGGTCGATGGCTACACCTTC.

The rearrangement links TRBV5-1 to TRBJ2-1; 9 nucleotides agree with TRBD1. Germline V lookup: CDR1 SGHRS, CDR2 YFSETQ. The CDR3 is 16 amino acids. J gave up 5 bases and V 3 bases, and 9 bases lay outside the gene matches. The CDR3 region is CASSSGWDRANNEQFF. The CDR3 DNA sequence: TGCGCCAGCAGCTCCGGTTGGGACAGGGCTAACAATGAGCAGTTCTTC.

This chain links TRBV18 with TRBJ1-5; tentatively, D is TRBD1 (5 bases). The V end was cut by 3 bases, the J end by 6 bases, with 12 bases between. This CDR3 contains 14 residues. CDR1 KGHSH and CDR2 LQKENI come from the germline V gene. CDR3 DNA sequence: TGTGCCAGCTCACCGGGTACGGGGGGTCAGCCCCAGCATTTT. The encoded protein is CASSPGTGGQPQHF.

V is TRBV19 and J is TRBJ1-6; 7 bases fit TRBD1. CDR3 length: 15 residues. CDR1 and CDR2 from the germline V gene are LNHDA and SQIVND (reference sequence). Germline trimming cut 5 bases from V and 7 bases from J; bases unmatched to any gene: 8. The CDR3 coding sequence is TGTGCCAGTAGTTTTTCCGGGACAGCAAATTCACCCCTCCACTTT. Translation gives CASSFSGTANSPLHF.